The 25 T cell receptor beta chains listed next were all sequenced from one sample in a study of cytomegalovirus exposure and HLA in healthy donors. Primers included in the PCR were 60 Vbeta and 13 Jbeta primers. Sequencing used immunoSEQ multiplex PCR; TCRdb keeps in-frame clones, though not all of them. Recorded for this sample: roughly 50,000 clones. The sample was PBMCs. These receptors originate from a woman aged 40 to 55 in good health and CMV-seronegative.

V gene TRBV7-9 combines with J gene TRBJ2-1; 10 nucleotides line up with TRBD2. Germline V gene sequence: CDR1 SEHNR, CDR2 FQNEAQ (reference sequence). Unmatched junction bases numbered 9, after V lost 5 bases and J lost 8 bases. The CDR3 runs to 15 residues. CDR3 DNA: TGTGCCAGCAGCCCACTAGCGGGGTTTCTCTATGAGCAGTTCTTC. This encodes CASSPLAGFLYEQFF.

V and J are TRBV7-2 and TRBJ2-3; 8 nucleotides line up with TRBD2. The CDR3 length is 17 residues. Germline V gene data show CDR1 as SGHTA and CDR2 as FQGNSA. J gave up 0 bases and V 2 bases, and 7 bases lay outside the gene matches. The CDR3 protein is CASSLRVGTRSTDTQYF. In DNA, the CDR3 is TGTGCCAGCAGCTTAAGGGTGGGGACTAGGAGCACAGATACGCAGTATTTT.

The gene calls are TRBV29-1 and TRBJ1-1; the match to TRBD1 covers 8 bases. The CDR3 sequence is 13 residues long. CDR1 SQVTM and CDR2 ANQGSEA come from the germline V gene. The J segment lost 5 bases and the V segment lost 7 bases, leaving 9 bases of the junction unmatched. CDR3 nucleotides: TGCAGCGCAAGGACAGGGCAGACAACTGAAGCTTTCTTT. Amino acids: CSARTGQTTEAFF.

The chain links TRBV7-2 to TRBJ2-2; 15 bases fit TRBD2. J gave up 7 bases and V 5 bases, and 5 bases lay outside the gene matches. CDR1 SGHTA and CDR2 FQGNSA come from the germline V gene. There are 16 residues in the CDR3. CDR3 sequence: CASSPWTSGGVGELFF. The CDR3 bases are TGTGCCAGCAGCCCCTGGACTAGCGGGGGGGTCGGGGAGCTGTTTTTT.

The rearrangement links TRBV30 to TRBJ2-3, with D perhaps matching TRBD2 (6 bases). CDR3 length: 12 amino acids. Germline lookup yields CDR1 GTSNPN and CDR2 SVGIG (reference sequence). V lost 3 bases and J lost 7, with 11 bases in between. The DNA for the CDR3 is TGTGCCTGGAGGGAAAGCGGGCATACGCAGTATTTT. This translates into CAWRESGHTQYF.

The chain joins TRBV4-2 to TRBJ2-2, with 9 bases fitting TRBD2. Germline V gene data show CDR1 as LGHNA and CDR2 as YNFKEQ. V shed 1 base, J shed 3 bases, and the junction held 6 bases outside the gene matches. CDR3 size: 17 residues. DNA of the CDR3: TGTGCCAGCAGCCAAGGGGTACTAGCGGGTGACACCGGGGAGCTGTTTTTT. Its translation is CASSQGVLAGDTGELFF.

The chain recombines TRBV18 with TRBJ1-3; TRBD1 matches at 7 bases. Germline assignment: CDR1 KGHSH and CDR2 LQKENI. The length of the CDR3 is 14 residues. V gave up 0 bases and J gave up 7 bases; unmatched junction bases: 3. The CDR3 is CASSPPGQMNTIYF. CDR3 nucleotides: TGTGCCAGCTCACCACCGGGACAGATGAACACCATATATTTT. Together with reference TRBV18 and TRBJ1-3, the CDR3 gives the full variable domain: NAGVMQNPRHLVRRRGQEARLRCSPMKGHSHVYWYRQLPEEGLKFMVYLQKENIIDESGMPKERFSAEFPKEGPSILRIQQVVRGDSAAYFCASSPPGQMNTIYFGEGSWLTVV.

V and J are TRBV29-1 and TRBJ2-1, with D possibly matching TRBD2 (6 bases). Germline V gene lookup returns CDR1 SQVTM and CDR2 ANQGSEA. The CDR3 has 11 residues. V shed 3 bases and J shed 12 bases, with 12 bases lying between them. DNA of the CDR3: TGCAGCGTTGAGGCGGGACTGGGGCAGTTCTTC. Protein product: CSVEAGLGQFF.

The chain recombines TRBV6-6 with TRBJ2-7, with 9 nucleotides matching TRBD1. V lost 6 bases and J lost 4; bases outside the gene matches: 7. Germline V lookup: CDR1 MNHNY, CDR2 SVGAGI (reference sequence). The CDR3 sequence is 14 residues long. CDR3 coding DNA: TGTGCCAGCAGCCCCGGGACAGGGATGTACGAGCAGTACTTC. This encodes CASSPGTGMYEQYF.

About this clone itself: An end of the junction differs from the germline gene, which may be a read error. This chain connects TRBV7-7 to TRBJ2-2, with 8 bases identical to TRBD2. Germline V lookup: CDR1 SSHAT, CDR2 FNYEAQ (reference sequence). CDR3 length equals 14 residues. CDR3 DNA sequence: TGTGCTAGCAGCCCTAGCGGGTTGGCCGGGGAGCTGTTTTTT. This sequence encodes CASSPSGLAGELFF.

The J gene is TRBJ2-3, the V gene TRBV19; the match to TRBD2 covers 9 bases. CDR3 size: 14 residues. The V gene end was trimmed by 9 bases and the J gene end by 4 bases; junction bases not matched to a gene: 8. Germline V gene data show CDR1 as LNHDA and CDR2 as SQIVND (reference sequence). CDR3 coding DNA: TGTGCCAGCGCTAGCGGGACGGTCGCAGATACGCAGTATTTT. Protein sequence: CASASGTVADTQYF.

This chain joins TRBV19 and TRBJ2-7, with 8 bases fitting TRBD2. CDR3 length: 21 amino acids. CDR1 is LNHDA and CDR2 is SQIVND in the germline V gene (reference sequence). The trim removed 5 bases at V and 3 bases at J, leaving 27 bases unmatched. This chain's CDR3 is CASSARPCLAGGQLPIYEQYF. The CDR3 region has the DNA TGTGCCAGTAGTGCACGCCCTTGTCTCGCGGGGGGCCAGTTACCCATCTACGAGCAGTACTTC.

The chain employs TRBV6-1 and TRBJ1-2, with D unresolved. CDR3 length equals 13 residues. Trimming cost V 3 bases and J 8 bases, with 13 bases left between them. Germline CDR1 is MNHNS and CDR2 is SASEGT. The CDR3 protein is CASSEESEWGYTF. The CDR3 DNA is TGTGCCAGCAGTGAGGAGTCGGAATGGGGCTACACCTTC.

The rearrangement uses TRBV28 and TRBJ2-3, with TRBD1 identical over 10 bases. Unmatched junction bases numbered 3, after V lost 6 bases and J lost 3 bases. The CDR3 is 14 amino acids. From germline, CDR1 is MDHEN and CDR2 SYDVKM. In DNA, the CDR3 is TGTGCCAGCAGACGACAGGGGGCAACAGATACGCAGTATTTT. Protein sequence: CASRRQGATDTQYF.

The chain uses TRBV5-1 and TRBJ2-1; maybe TRBD1 (5 bases). The CDR3 runs to 14 residues. From germline, CDR1 is SGHRS and CDR2 YFSETQ. Deletions cut 4 bases from V and 8 bases from J, with 16 bases between. CDR3 region: CASSLGAGPDEQFF. Written as DNA, the CDR3 is TGCGCCAGCAGCCTTGGGGCCGGTCCGGATGAGCAGTTCTTC.

The CDR3 reads CASAPTGVLYEQYF. The CDR3 DNA reads as TGTGCCAGCGCCCCGACAGGGGTTCTGTACGAGCAGTACTTC. This chain connects TRBV19 to TRBJ2-7; 8 bases line up with TRBD1. CDR3 length: 14 amino acids. Germline loops: CDR1 LNHDA, CDR2 SQIVND (reference sequence). After removal of 9 bases from V and 4 bases from J, the junction contained 11 bases not matched to a gene.

CDR3 sequence (DNA): TGTGCCAGCAGCTCCGCTACAGGGGGTGACTATGGCTACACCTTC. Translating gives CASSSATGGDYGYTF. The chain employs TRBV7-6 and TRBJ1-2; 8 bases match TRBD1. V was clipped by 4 bases and J by 3 bases; unmatched bases: 7. CDR1 SGHVS and CDR2 FNYEAQ come from the germline V gene. The CDR3 contains 15 residues. Full variable domain (rest looked up from reference TRBV7-6 and TRBJ1-2): GAGVSQSPRYKVTKRGQDVALRCDPISGHVSLYWYRQALGQGPEFLTYFNYEAQQDKSGLPNDRFSAERPEGSISTLTIQRTEQRDSAMYRCASSSATGGDYGYTFGSGTRLTVV.

This chain uses TRBV4-1 with TRBJ2-2; possibly TRBD2 for D (5 bases). CDR3 length equals 15 residues. With 4 bases removed from V and 4 bases from J, the gap between germline ends came to 13 bases. CDR1 is MGHRA, CDR2 YSYEKL, per germline. The CDR3 region has the DNA TGCGCCAGCAGCCGAGAGGGAGAGGGCACCGGGGAGCTGTTTTTT. It specifies CASSREGEGTGELFF.

The gene calls are TRBV7-9 and TRBJ2-1, with 10 bases fitting TRBD2. This CDR3 is 17 amino acids long. CDR1 is SEHNR and CDR2 is FQNEAQ in the germline V gene (reference sequence). Unmatched junction bases numbered 7, after V lost 0 bases and J lost 5 bases. The DNA of the CDR3 is TGTGCCAGCAGCTTAGCGAAGACTAGCGGGCCGGACAATGAGCAGTTCTTC. It codes for CASSLAKTSGPDNEQFF.

As concerns this clone: The same CDR3 can be traced to other DNA sequences in this sample. The chain combines TRBV20-1 with TRBJ2-7; D gene ambiguous. V was shortened by 6 bases and J by 0 bases, with 3 bases between the two germline ends. Germline V gene sequence: CDR1 DFQATT, CDR2 SNEGSKA (reference sequence). This CDR3 is built from 10 residues. CDR3 nucleotide sequence: TGCAGTGCCCTCTCCTACGAGCAGTACTTC. This codes for CSALSYEQYF.

The CDR3 reads CASRSPGRGEAFF. CDR3 nucleotides: TGTGCCAGCAGATCCCCCGGGAGAGGGGAGGCTTTCTTT. The chain recombines TRBV6-5 with TRBJ1-1, with D possibly TRBD1 on 5 matching bases. Between the trimmed V and J ends, which lost 6 bases and 11 bases, there was a span of 19 bases. The CDR3 totals 13 residues. Germline V lookup: CDR1 MNHEY, CDR2 SVGAGI.

The chain couples TRBV5-8 to TRBJ2-3; the match to TRBD2 covers 10 bases. The CDR3 length is 16 residues. CDR1 is SGHTS, CDR2 YDEGEE, per germline. With V trimmed by 3 bases and J by 1 base, 5 bases remained unmatched. In nucleotides, the CDR3 is TGTGCCAGCAGCTCCTCCGGGACTAGCGGCACAGATACGCAGTATTTT. It codes for CASSSSGTSGTDTQYF.

The rearrangement links TRBV7-9 to TRBJ2-2, with 9 bases aligning to TRBD1. Per germline, CDR1 SEHNR and CDR2 FQNEAQ (reference sequence). This CDR3 region has 14 residues. V was pared by 9 bases and J by 7 bases, with 9 bases of the junction left unmatched. The CDR3 here is CARETGTGNGELFF. As DNA, the CDR3 is TGTGCCAGGGAGACCGGGACAGGGAACGGGGAGCTGTTTTTT. The variable domain in full, with the rest retrieved from reference TRBV7-9 and TRBJ2-2, is DTGVSQNPRHKITKRGQNVTFRCDPISEHNRLYWYRQTLGQGPEFLTYFQNEAQLEKSRLLSDRFSAERPKGSFSTLEIQRTEQGDSAMYLCARETGTGNGELFFGEGSRLTVL.

The rearrangement joins TRBV5-6 to TRBJ2-4, with D unresolved. Per the germline V gene, CDR1 is SGHDT and CDR2 is YYEEEE. The CDR3 contains 17 residues. V gave up 4 bases and J gave up 0 bases, with 17 bases separating them. CDR3 DNA: TGTGCCAGCAGCCTTTCACCCCACGAGGAAGCCAAAAACATTCAGTACTTC. This gives the protein CASSLSPHEEAKNIQYF.

The CDR3 loop reads CASSVDQGGTEAFF. CDR3 nucleotide sequence: TGTGCCAGCAGCGTAGATCAAGGGGGCACTGAAGCTTTCTTT. The chain joins TRBV9 to TRBJ1-1; the D gene is possibly TRBD1 (6 bases). V was cut by 0 bases and J by 4 bases, with 10 bases left in between. CDR3 length: 14 amino acids. Germline V lookup: CDR1 SGDLS, CDR2 YYNGEE.